Following are 15 T cell receptor beta chains from one sample sequenced in a study of tumor and adjacent non-tumor tissue in lung cancer. TCRbeta libraries were built with three rounds of nested PCR, modified from ARM-PCR. TCRdb passed the multiplex PCR reads through MiXCR, listing each CDR3 protein once. The sample consists of 120,000 or so distinct CDR3 sequences, roughly 67% of them appearing once. This sample's RNA came from whole unsorted tissue. Source material: lung tumor tissue. The receptors derive from a man younger than 40 with non-small cell lung cancer.

With regard to this clonotype: A much larger clone differs from this one at a single base, so this may be a read error. The chain joins TRBV20-1 to TRBJ1-1; D remains ambiguous. This CDR3 region has 14 residues. The V gene's germline CDR1 is DFQATT and CDR2 SNEGSKA (reference sequence). The CDR3 region has the DNA TGCAGTGCTAACCCGCGTGTGGGGAACACTAAAGCTTTCTTT. Its translation: CSANPRVGNTKAFF.

Remarks on this clonotype: This is likely a read error, given that the CDR3 carries no conserved phenylalanine or tryptophan at its end. In nucleotides, the CDR3 is TGTGCCAGTAGCCTGACGGGGAGGGGCGGGAACACTGAAGCTTTCTTA. Amino acid sequence: CASSLTGRGGNTEAFL. The rearrangement links TRBV11-2 to TRBJ1-1; perhaps TRBD1 as D (5 bases). This CDR3 region has 16 residues. Germline CDR1 and CDR2: SGHAT and FQNNGV. V shed 9 bases and J shed 1 base, with 21 bases lying between them.

The chain links TRBV24-1 to TRBJ2-7; tentatively, D is TRBD2 (8 bases). This CDR3 is built from 14 residues. The germline V gene has CDR1 KGHDR and CDR2 SFDVKD. Trimming took off 2 bases at V and 5 bases at J, with 12 bases between the two ends. CDR3 region: CATSDSGGGHEQYF. CDR3 DNA sequence: TGTGCCACCAGTGATTCGGGAGGGGGCCACGAGCAGTACTTC.

This chain links TRBV20-1 with TRBJ1-1; D is uncertain. Germline V gene sequence: CDR1 DFQATT, CDR2 SNEGSKA (reference sequence). This CDR3 contains 13 residues. Trimming took off 4 bases at V and 0 bases at J, with 9 bases between the two ends. The CDR3 DNA sequence: TGCAGTGCTAAAGGCCTGTTGAACACTGAAGCTTTCTTT. Its translation is CSAKGLLNTEAFF.

About this clonotype: The junction and the germline gene differ at one end; a read error may be behind it. The V call is TRBV11-2, the J call TRBJ2-1, with D maybe TRBD2 (5 bases). The CDR3 is 15 amino acids. CDR1 SGHAT and CDR2 FQNNGV come from the germline V gene. The CDR3 DNA is TGTGCCAGCAGACTAGGATGGGGAGCTTTCAATGAGCAGTGCTTC. This sequence encodes CASRLGWGAFNEQCF.

The genes are TRBV2 and TRBJ2-1, with D maybe TRBD2 (5 bases). The ends were cut back, 6 bases at V and 7 bases at J, with 10 bases in the middle. This CDR3 is 12 amino acids long. Germline loops: CDR1 SNHLY, CDR2 FYNNEI. The CDR3 spells CASSRPGNEQFF. CDR3 DNA sequence: TGTGCCAGCAGCCGTCCGGGGAATGAGCAGTTCTTC.

On this clonotype: A much larger clone differs by one base, so this may be a read error. The chain uses TRBV29-1 and TRBJ2-3; TRBD2 matches 7 bases. The CDR3 runs to 17 residues. In germline, CDR1 is SQVTM, CDR2 ANQGSEA. The CDR3 spells CSVQDPLAEMYTDTQYF. The CDR3 nucleotides are TGCAGCGTTCAAGATCCCCTAGCGGAAATGTACACAGATACGCAGTATTTT.

Only one count was recorded for this clonotype. This chain's CDR3 is CASTVQGSAQHF. Written as DNA, the CDR3 is TGTGCCAGTACCGTACAGGGCTCGGCCCAGCATTTT. V gene TRBV19 combines with J gene TRBJ1-5, with a tentative D call TRBD1 (6 bases). The CDR3 is 12 amino acids. V lost 7 bases, J lost 11 bases, and 15 bases lay in between. Germline V CDR1 and CDR2: LNHDA, SQIVND (reference sequence).

About this clonotype: A much more abundant neighbour one base away suggests this may be a read error. The chain couples TRBV29-1 to TRBJ2-6; possibly TRBD2 for D (5 bases). V was pared by 2 bases and J by 2 bases, with 7 bases between. Germline loops: CDR1 SQVTM, CDR2 ANQGSEA. This CDR3 has 14 residues. CDR3: CSVEQRAGANVLTF. The CDR3 DNA follows: TGCAGCGTTGAACAGAGGGCTGGGGCCAACGTCCTGACTTTC.

This clonotype came up a few times. V is TRBV5-6 and J is TRBJ2-7; D gene ambiguous. Germline values: CDR1 SGHDT, CDR2 YYEEEE. The V end lost 0 bases, the J end lost 3 bases, and 16 bases lay between the germline ends. The CDR3 covers 16 residues. The CDR3 DNA sequence: TGTGCCAGCAGCTTGGCCGCGCGGAGAGACGGCTACGAGCAGTACTTC. The encoded protein is CASSLAARRDGYEQYF.

This clonotype was detected ten times or more. The CDR3 loop is CASSLAGQPGDTQYF. CDR3 nucleotide sequence: TGTGCCAGCAGCTTGGCTGGACAGCCGGGAGATACGCAGTATTTT. The chain employs TRBV5-5 and TRBJ2-3, with TRBD1 as a possible D gene (6 bases). This CDR3 has 15 amino acids. From germline, CDR1 is SGHKS and CDR2 YYEKEE (reference sequence). Trimming removed 0 bases at V and 5 bases at J, with 13 bases between.

This clonotype was observed a handful of times. The chain links TRBV24-1 to TRBJ2-7, with 10 positions matching TRBD1. The CDR3 is 15 amino acids. With 3 bases clipped from V and 3 bases from J, the junction kept 4 bases outside the gene matches. In germline, CDR1 is KGHDR, CDR2 SFDVKD. The CDR3 spells CATSDRGTGDYEQYF. CDR3 coding DNA: TGTGCCACCAGTGATCGGGGGACAGGGGACTACGAGCAGTACTTC.

As to this clonotype: A much bigger clone sits one base away, suggesting this may be a read error. This CDR3 fails to terminate in the conserved phenylalanine or tryptophan, so it likely reflects a read error. This chain links TRBV12-3 or TRBV12-4 with TRBJ1-5; possibly TRBD1 for D (6 bases). The V end was cut by 4 bases, the J end by 9 bases, with 7 bases between. This CDR3 is 11 amino acids long. The CDR3 DNA is TGTGCCAGCAGTTCCAGGGGGCCCCAGCATTTA. Residues: CASSSRGPQHL.

On this clonotype itself: One base away lies a much larger clone, so this may be a sequencing read error. This chain uses TRBV20-1 with TRBJ2-1, with D perhaps matching TRBD2 (5 bases). Germline V lookup: CDR1 DFQATT, CDR2 SNEGSKA (reference sequence). The length of the CDR3 is 13 residues. V lost 4 bases to trimming and J lost 9 bases, with 16 bases between them. CDR3 nucleotide sequence: TGCAGTGCTAACCAGCGGTGGTTAGGTGAGCAGTTCTTC. Translated, it gives CSANQRWLGEQFF.

On this clonotype itself: The germline gene is not matched at one end of the junction; a read error may be the cause. This chain connects TRBV6-2 or TRBV6-3 to TRBJ2-3; perhaps TRBD1 as D (6 bases). This CDR3 is 15 amino acids long. Germline lookup yields CDR1 MNHEY and CDR2 SVGEGT. The CDR3 bases are TGTGCCAGCAGGGAACATAAGGTCTGGACAGATACACAGTATTTT. Protein product: CASREHKVWTDTQYF.